One sample yielded the 25 T cell receptor beta chains listed below, sequenced in a study of blood T cells in healthy people across ages. The second PCR ran about 6 to 11 cycles with a sample-barcoded 5' primer and J-beta primers. A single record per CDR3 protein comes from TCRdb applying MiXCR to the 5' RACE reads. The sample has approximately 690,000 distinct CDR3 sequences; 58% are singletons. Input material: blood. These receptors all stem from a man aged 55 to 69 in good health.

The chain joins TRBV12-5 to TRBJ1-6; 11 nucleotides align to TRBD1. The CDR3 is made up of 16 amino acids. Germline trimming cut 4 bases from V and 9 bases from J; bases unmatched to any gene: 8. Germline V gives CDR1 LGHNT, CDR2 FRNRAP. CDR3 DNA sequence: TGTGCTAGTGGTTCTCACCCGGGACAGGGGGGTTCACCCCTCCACTTT. This encodes CASGSHPGQGGSPLHF.

This chain joins TRBV7-2 and TRBJ1-2; D is unclear. CDR3 length equals 12 residues. V dropped 4 bases and J dropped 4 bases, with 7 bases sitting between them. Germline V gene lookup returns CDR1 SGHTA and CDR2 FQGNSA. CDR3 DNA sequence: TGTGCCAGCAGCTCCCGATTCTATGGCTACACCTTC. Translated: CASSSRFYGYTF.

In this sample, this clonotype turned up once. As DNA, the CDR3 is TGCAGTGCAGCCCAAAGCCAAGAGACCCAGTACTTC. Translation gives CSAAQSQETQYF. The chain combines TRBV20-1 with TRBJ2-5; D is uncertain. Germline CDR1 DFQATT, CDR2 SNEGSKA (reference sequence). Trimming pared 6 bases from V and 1 base from J, leaving 9 bases between. This CDR3 has 12 residues.

This clonotype has at least ten counts. This chain links TRBV2 with TRBJ2-3; D perhaps matches TRBD2 (6 bases). Per the germline V gene, CDR1 is SNHLY and CDR2 is FYNNEI. V lost 7 bases, J lost 0 bases, and 8 bases lay in between. The CDR3 has 13 amino acids. CDR3 DNA sequence: TGTGCCAGCAAACGGGGGAGCACAGATACGCAGTATTTT. Its translation is CASKRGSTDTQYF.

The V gene is TRBV12-3 or TRBV12-4, the J gene TRBJ2-5, with a possible D match to TRBD2 (7 bases). The ends were cut back, 3 bases at V and 5 bases at J, with 19 bases in the middle. The CDR3 spans 16 residues. As DNA, the CDR3 is TGTGCCAGCAGTTTCCTCGCGGGGGCCGCTTGGGAGACCCAGTACTTC. Encoded protein: CASSFLAGAAWETQYF.

This clonotype was detected only once. The chain links TRBV20-1 to TRBJ1-6; D uncertain. The CDR3 spans 15 residues. Trimming pared 3 bases from V and 7 bases from J, leaving 16 bases between. Germline CDR1 is DFQATT and CDR2 is SNEGSKA (reference sequence). The CDR3 DNA is TGCAGTGCTAGGATCCCGGGTCCTCAAAATTCACCCCTCCACTTT. Translating gives CSARIPGPQNSPLHF.

The chain links TRBV3-1 to TRBJ2-5, with 9 bases fitting TRBD1. Germline V gene lookup returns CDR1 LGHDT and CDR2 YNNKEL (reference sequence). CDR3 size: 16 residues. J lost 5 bases, V lost 1 base, and 8 bases had no gene match. The CDR3, as DNA: TGTGCCAGCAGCCAAGTCCTTGGACAGGGGATGGAGACCCAGTACTTC. Translation: CASSQVLGQGMETQYF.

This chain connects TRBV4-1 to TRBJ1-1; D uncertain. V was shortened by 4 bases and J by 7 bases, with 19 bases between the two germline ends. Germline CDR1 reads MGHRA; CDR2 reads YSYEKL. The CDR3 sequence is 15 residues long. The CDR3 DNA is TGCGCCAGCAGCCTACTACCCACAAAGGGCCTTGAAGCTTTCTTT. Translation: CASSLLPTKGLEAFF.

The rearrangement links TRBV20-1 to TRBJ2-5; D not certain. Germline lookup yields CDR1 DFQATT and CDR2 SNEGSKA (reference sequence). This CDR3 has 11 residues. The ends were cut back, 4 bases at V and 2 bases at J, with 5 bases in the middle. CDR3 DNA sequence: TGCAGTGCTACCACGCAAGAGACCCAGTACTTC. The encoded protein is CSATTQETQYF.

The chain is built from TRBV7-9 and TRBJ2-1, with D perhaps matching TRBD2 (6 bases). Germline V gene data show CDR1 as SEHNR and CDR2 as FQNEAQ (reference sequence). The CDR3 is 15 amino acids. The V and J ends lost 3 bases and 7 bases respectively, with 16 bases between them. The CDR3 nucleotides read TGTGCCAGCAGCTTTGCCGCCGCGGGGTTTAATGAGCAGTTCTTC. It specifies CASSFAAAGFNEQFF.

The table lists this clonotype with a few counts. The chain is built from TRBV6-6 and TRBJ1-2, with D maybe TRBD1 (5 bases). The V end was cut by 7 bases, the J end by 6 bases, with 15 bases between. CDR3 length: 13 residues. CDR1 and CDR2 (germline): MNHNY, SVGAGI (reference sequence). The CDR3 sequence: CASTQGQGHGYTF. The CDR3 DNA reads as TGTGCCAGCACTCAAGGCCAGGGTCATGGCTACACCTTC.

The CDR3 loop is CASSQDPMRTGELFF. CDR3 DNA: TGCGCCAGCAGCCAAGATCCAATGCGCACCGGGGAGCTGTTTTTT. V and J are TRBV4-1 and TRBJ2-2; D gene unclear. The CDR3 runs to 15 residues. V lost 0 bases to trimming and J lost 4 bases, with 9 bases between them. CDR1 and CDR2 from the germline V gene are MGHRA and YSYEKL.

This clonotype was recorded at least ten times. The chain couples TRBV4-1 to TRBJ2-1; 16 nucleotides agree with TRBD2. Germline assignment: CDR1 MGHRA and CDR2 YSYEKL. This CDR3 contains 18 residues. The V and J ends lost 6 bases and 4 bases, in that order; junction bases with no gene match: 9. The CDR3 DNA is TGCGCCAGCAGACCAGGGACTAGCGGGGGGGGTCTATACAATGAGCAGTTCTTC. Translation: CASRPGTSGGGLYNEQFF.

The CDR3 sequence is CSAEGRVGNQPQHF. CDR3 coding DNA: TGCAGTGCTGAGGGGAGGGTAGGCAATCAGCCCCAGCATTTT. The gene calls are TRBV20-1 and TRBJ1-5, with D perhaps matching TRBD1 (5 bases). The V gene's germline CDR1 is DFQATT and CDR2 SNEGSKA (reference sequence). V was clipped by 5 bases and J by 2 bases, with 13 bases between them. The CDR3 contains 14 residues.

In this sample, this clonotype turned up once. The J gene is TRBJ1-2, the V gene TRBV27; a weak D match, TRBD1 (5 bases). In germline, CDR1 is MNHEY, CDR2 SMNVEV (reference sequence). V shed 4 bases and J shed 5 bases, with 17 bases lying between them. CDR3 size: 15 residues. CDR3 nucleotide sequence: TGTGCCAGCAGTTCTCCGACCGGGGGTCGGTATGGCTACACCTTC. The encoded protein is CASSSPTGGRYGYTF.

This rearrangement joins TRBV5-1 to TRBJ2-7; 8 bases are shared with TRBD2. Germline CDR1 and CDR2: SGHRS and YFSETQ. The CDR3 is 15 amino acids. J gave up 4 bases and V 4 bases, and 10 bases lay outside the gene matches. DNA of the CDR3: TGCGCCAGCAGCCCCCAATGGAGCGGGGGATACGAGCAGTACTTC. Translating gives CASSPQWSGGYEQYF.

This rearrangement joins TRBV9 to TRBJ2-1, with D maybe TRBD1 (7 bases). From germline, CDR1 is SGDLS and CDR2 YYNGEE. The CDR3 spans 20 residues. The V end was cut by 7 bases, the J end by 5 bases, with 34 bases between. DNA for the CDR3: TGTGCCAGCCCTCCAGGACTACGGCAGGGGGTAACACTAGTCGACAATGAGCAGTTCTTC. Its protein is CASPPGLRQGVTLVDNEQFF.

The rearrangement links TRBV7-2 to TRBJ1-2; the D gene is possibly TRBD1 (5 bases). V was clipped by 5 bases and J by 2 bases, with 15 bases between them. Germline assignment: CDR1 SGHTA and CDR2 FQGNSA. The length of the CDR3 is 15 residues. The CDR3: CASSLRTGGNYGYTF. The CDR3, as DNA: TGTGCCAGCAGCCTCAGGACGGGGGGAAACTATGGCTACACCTTC. The variable domain in full, with the rest retrieved from reference TRBV7-2 and TRBJ1-2, is GAGVSQSPSNKVTEKGKDVELRCDPISGHTALYWYRQSLGQGLEFLIYFQGNSAPDKSGLPSDRFSAERTGGSVSTLTIQRTQQEDSAVYLCASSLRTGGNYGYTFGSGTRLTVV.

The rearrangement joins TRBV12-3 or TRBV12-4 to TRBJ2-1, with 10 bases aligning to TRBD2. The trim removed 6 bases at V and 9 bases at J, leaving 11 bases unmatched. CDR3 size: 15 residues. In DNA form, the CDR3 reads TGTGCCAGCAGCAGAAGCGGGGGGGCCTCAGGTGAGCAGTTCTTC. Translated: CASSRSGGASGEQFF.

This chain links TRBV4-1 with TRBJ2-1, with 12 bases that match TRBD2. CDR1 is MGHRA, CDR2 YSYEKL, per germline. J gave up 10 bases and V 0 bases, and 7 bases lay outside the gene matches. This CDR3 has 16 amino acids. CDR3: CASSQEGLAGGREQFF. The CDR3 DNA sequence: TGCGCCAGCAGCCAAGAAGGTCTAGCGGGGGGGCGGGAGCAGTTCTTC.

The V and J genes are TRBV19 and TRBJ2-1; 7 bases match TRBD1. The CDR3 is 13 residues long. Trimming cost V 7 bases and J 5 bases; bases outside gene matches: 5. CDR1 is LNHDA and CDR2 is SQIVND in the germline V gene (reference sequence). In DNA form, the CDR3 reads TGTGCCAGTAACAGGGGTAGAGACAATGAGCAGTTCTTC. Encoded protein: CASNRGRDNEQFF.

The chain carries TRBV12-3 or TRBV12-4 and TRBJ2-4, with a tentative D call TRBD1 (6 bases). The V and J ends lost 6 bases and 6 bases respectively, with 18 bases between them. This CDR3 is 15 amino acids long. The CDR3 loop reads CASSLRGQGSNIQYF. CDR3 DNA sequence: TGTGCCAGCAGCCTCCGAGGGCAGGGGTCAAACATTCAGTACTTC.

This clonotype was picked up a small number of times. J is TRBJ2-4 and V is TRBV3-1; TRBD1 might be the D (6 bases). The germline CDR1 and CDR2 sequences are LGHDT and YNNKEL (reference sequence). The CDR3 consists of 13 residues. V shed 3 bases and J shed 7 bases, with 10 bases lying between them. For the CDR3, the DNA is TGTGCCAGCAGCCAGGGGGCAAAGAACATTCAGTACTTC. Encoded protein: CASSQGAKNIQYF.

The V gene is TRBV6-5, the J gene TRBJ2-1, with D perhaps matching TRBD1 or TRBD2 (8 bases each). V shed 8 bases and J shed 5 bases, with 22 bases lying between them. Looked up from germline, CDR1 is MNHEY and CDR2 is SVGAGI. This CDR3 is 16 amino acids long. In DNA, the CDR3 is TGTGCCAGCGGAGCGCGGGGGGCAGGGGGCAACAATGAGCAGTTCTTC. Its protein product is CASGARGAGGNNEQFF.

This chain connects TRBV5-1 to TRBJ2-1, with 7 bases identical to TRBD1. Germline loops: CDR1 SGHRS, CDR2 YFSETQ. Trimming took 4 bases from V and 4 from J; bases not matched to a gene: 8. The CDR3 has 15 amino acids. CDR3 in amino acids: CASSLDLQGYNEQFF. The CDR3 DNA is TGCGCCAGCAGCCTGGACCTACAGGGGTACAATGAGCAGTTCTTC. Full variable domain (remainder filled in from reference TRBV5-1 and TRBJ2-1): KAGVTQTPRYLIKTRGQQVTLSCSPISGHRSVSWYQQTPGQGLQFLFEYFSETQRNKGNFPGRFSGRQFSNSRSEMNVSTLELGDSALYLCASSLDLQGYNEQFFGPGTRLTVL.